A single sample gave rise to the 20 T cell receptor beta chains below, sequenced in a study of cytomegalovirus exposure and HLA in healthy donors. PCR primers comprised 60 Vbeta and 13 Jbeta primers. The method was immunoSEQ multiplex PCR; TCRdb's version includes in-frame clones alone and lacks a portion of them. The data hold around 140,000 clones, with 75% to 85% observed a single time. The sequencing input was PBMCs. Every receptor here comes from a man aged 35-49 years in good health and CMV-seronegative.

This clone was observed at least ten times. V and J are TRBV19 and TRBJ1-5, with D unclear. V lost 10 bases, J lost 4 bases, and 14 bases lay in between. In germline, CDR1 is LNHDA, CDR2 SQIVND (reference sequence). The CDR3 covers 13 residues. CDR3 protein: CAKIGSGNQPQHF. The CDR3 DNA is TGTGCCAAGATCGGGTCGGGGAATCAGCCCCAGCATTTT.

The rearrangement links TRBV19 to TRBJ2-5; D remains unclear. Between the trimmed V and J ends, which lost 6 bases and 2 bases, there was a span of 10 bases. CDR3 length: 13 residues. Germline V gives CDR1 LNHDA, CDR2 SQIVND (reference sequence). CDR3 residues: CASRSNVQETQYF. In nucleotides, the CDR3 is TGTGCCAGTAGGAGCAACGTTCAAGAGACCCAGTACTTC.

The CDR3 protein is CASTGTGLGTQYF. The CDR3 DNA follows: TGTGCCAGCACCGGGACAGGGCTAGGGACCCAGTACTTC. This chain joins TRBV6-5 and TRBJ2-5; TRBD1 matches 9 bases. Germline loops: CDR1 MNHEY, CDR2 SVGAGI. The CDR3 contains 13 residues. Trimming took 7 bases from V and 7 from J; bases not matched to a gene: 7.

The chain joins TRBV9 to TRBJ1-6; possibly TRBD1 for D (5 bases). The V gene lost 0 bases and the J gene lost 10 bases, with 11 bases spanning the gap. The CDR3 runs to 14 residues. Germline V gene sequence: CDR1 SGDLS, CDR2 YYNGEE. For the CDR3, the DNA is TGTGCCAGCAGCGTAGTTGTGGGGCAGTCACCCCTCCACTTT. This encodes CASSVVVGQSPLHF.

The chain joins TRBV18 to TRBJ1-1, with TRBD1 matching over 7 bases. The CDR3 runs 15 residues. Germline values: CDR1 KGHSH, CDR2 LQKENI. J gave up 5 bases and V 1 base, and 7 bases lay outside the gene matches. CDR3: CASSPQRGHQTEAFF. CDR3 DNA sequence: TGTGCCAGCTCACCACAAAGGGGGCATCAAACTGAAGCTTTCTTT.

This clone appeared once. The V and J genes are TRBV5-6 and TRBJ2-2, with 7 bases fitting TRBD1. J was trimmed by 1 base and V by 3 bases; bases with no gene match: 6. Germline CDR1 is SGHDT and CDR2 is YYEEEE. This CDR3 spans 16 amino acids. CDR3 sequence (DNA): TGTGCCAGCAGCTCCGACAGGGAATGGAACACCGGGGAGCTGTTTTTT. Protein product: CASSSDREWNTGELFF.

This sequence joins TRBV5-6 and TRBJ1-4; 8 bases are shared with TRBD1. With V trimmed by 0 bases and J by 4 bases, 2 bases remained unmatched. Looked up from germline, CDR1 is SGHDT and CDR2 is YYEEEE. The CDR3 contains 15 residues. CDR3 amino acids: CASSLDGQGNEKLFF. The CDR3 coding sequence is TGTGCCAGCAGCTTGGACGGACAGGGTAATGAAAAACTGTTTTTT.

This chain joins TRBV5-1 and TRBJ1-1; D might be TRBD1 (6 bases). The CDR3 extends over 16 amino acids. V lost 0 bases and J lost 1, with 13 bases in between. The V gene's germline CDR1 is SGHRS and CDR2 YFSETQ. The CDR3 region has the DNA TGCGCCAGCAGCTTGGAGTTGCGGGGGCCGAACACTGAAGCTTTCTTT. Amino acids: CASSLELRGPNTEAFF. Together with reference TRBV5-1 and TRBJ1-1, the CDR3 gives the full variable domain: KAGVTQTPRYLIKTRGQQVTLSCSPISGHRSVSWYQQTPGQGLQFLFEYFSETQRNKGNFPGRFSGRQFSNSRSEMNVSTLELGDSALYLCASSLELRGPNTEAFFGQGTRLTVV.

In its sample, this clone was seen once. This CDR3 is CAWSRTGPGEQYF. CDR3 in DNA: TGTGCCTGGAGTCGGACCGGGCCGGGGGAGCAGTACTTC. The rearrangement uses TRBV30 and TRBJ2-7, with a tentative D call TRBD2 (5 bases). This CDR3 region has 13 residues. The germline CDR1 and CDR2 sequences are GTSNPN and SVGIG (reference sequence). V lost 2 bases, J lost 7 bases, and 15 bases lay in between.

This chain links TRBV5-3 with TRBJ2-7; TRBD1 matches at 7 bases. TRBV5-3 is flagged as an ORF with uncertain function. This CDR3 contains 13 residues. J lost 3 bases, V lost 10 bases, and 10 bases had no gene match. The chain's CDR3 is CAGKRQGYYEQYF. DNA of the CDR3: TGTGCCGGCAAAAGACAGGGATACTACGAGCAGTACTTC.

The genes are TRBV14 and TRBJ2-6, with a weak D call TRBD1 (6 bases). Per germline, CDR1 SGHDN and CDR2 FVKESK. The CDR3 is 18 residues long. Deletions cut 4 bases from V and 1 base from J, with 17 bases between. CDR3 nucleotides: TGTGCCAGCAGCCCCCTGGACAGTTGGTCGTCTGGGGCCAACGTCCTGACTTTC. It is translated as CASSPLDSWSSGANVLTF.

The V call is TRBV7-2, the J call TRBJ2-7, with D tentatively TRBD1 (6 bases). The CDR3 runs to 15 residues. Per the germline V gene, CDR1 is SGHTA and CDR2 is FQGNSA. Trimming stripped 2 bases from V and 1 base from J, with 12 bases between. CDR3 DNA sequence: TGTGCCAGCAGCTTACGACAGGCGGGTTCCTACGAGCAGTACTTC. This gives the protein CASSLRQAGSYEQYF.

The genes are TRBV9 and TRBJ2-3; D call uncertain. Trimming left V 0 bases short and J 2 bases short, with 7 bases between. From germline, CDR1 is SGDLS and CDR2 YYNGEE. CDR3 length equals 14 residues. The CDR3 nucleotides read TGTGCCAGCAGCGTAGGTAGCCACACAGATACGCAGTATTTT. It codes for CASSVGSHTDTQYF.

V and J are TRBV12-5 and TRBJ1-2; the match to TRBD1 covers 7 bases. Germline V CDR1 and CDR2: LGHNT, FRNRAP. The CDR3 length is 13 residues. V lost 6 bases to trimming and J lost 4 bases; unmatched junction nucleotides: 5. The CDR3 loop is CASGPDRLYGYTF. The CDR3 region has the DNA TGTGCTAGTGGCCCGGACAGGCTCTATGGCTACACCTTC.

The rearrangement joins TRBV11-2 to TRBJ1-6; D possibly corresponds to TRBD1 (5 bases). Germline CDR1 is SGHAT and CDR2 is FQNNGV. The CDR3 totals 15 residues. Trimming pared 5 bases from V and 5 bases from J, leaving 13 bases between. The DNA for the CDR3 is TGTGCCAGCAGCCCGACGGGGGGAGATAATTCACCCCTCCACTTT. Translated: CASSPTGGDNSPLHF.

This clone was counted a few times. CDR3: CASRYRENTEAFF. In DNA, the CDR3 is TGTGCCAGCAGGTACAGGGAAAACACTGAAGCTTTCTTT. The chain couples TRBV6-4 to TRBJ1-1; D is perhaps TRBD1 (6 bases). The CDR3 sequence is 13 residues long. Per the germline V gene, CDR1 is MRHNA and CDR2 is SNTAGT. The ends were cut back, 6 bases at V and 2 bases at J, with 10 bases in the middle.

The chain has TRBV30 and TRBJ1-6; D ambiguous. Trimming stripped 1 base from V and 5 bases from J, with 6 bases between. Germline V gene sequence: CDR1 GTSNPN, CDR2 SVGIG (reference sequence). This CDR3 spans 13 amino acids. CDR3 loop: CAWSGSNNSPLHF. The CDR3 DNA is TGTGCCTGGAGTGGCAGTAATAATTCACCCCTCCACTTT.

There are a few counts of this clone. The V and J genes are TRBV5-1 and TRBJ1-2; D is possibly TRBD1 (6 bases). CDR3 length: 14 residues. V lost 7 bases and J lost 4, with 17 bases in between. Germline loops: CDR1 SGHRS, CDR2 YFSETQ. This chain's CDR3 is CASSDSSESYGYTF. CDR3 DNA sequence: TGCGCCAGCTCGGACAGCAGCGAGAGCTATGGCTACACCTTC.

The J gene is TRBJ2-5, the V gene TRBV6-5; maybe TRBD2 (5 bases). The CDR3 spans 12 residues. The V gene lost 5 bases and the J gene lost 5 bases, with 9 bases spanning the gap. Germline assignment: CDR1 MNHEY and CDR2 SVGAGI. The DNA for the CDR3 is TGTGCCAGCAGTCCCCGAGGGGAGACCCAGTACTTC. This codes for CASSPRGETQYF.

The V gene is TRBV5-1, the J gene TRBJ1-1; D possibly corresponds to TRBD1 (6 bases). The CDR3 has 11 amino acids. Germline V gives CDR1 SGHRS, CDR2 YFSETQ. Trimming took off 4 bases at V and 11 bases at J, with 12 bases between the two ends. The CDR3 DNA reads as TGCGCCAGCAGCCTCGCAGGGGCCGCTTTCTTT. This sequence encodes CASSLAGAAFF.